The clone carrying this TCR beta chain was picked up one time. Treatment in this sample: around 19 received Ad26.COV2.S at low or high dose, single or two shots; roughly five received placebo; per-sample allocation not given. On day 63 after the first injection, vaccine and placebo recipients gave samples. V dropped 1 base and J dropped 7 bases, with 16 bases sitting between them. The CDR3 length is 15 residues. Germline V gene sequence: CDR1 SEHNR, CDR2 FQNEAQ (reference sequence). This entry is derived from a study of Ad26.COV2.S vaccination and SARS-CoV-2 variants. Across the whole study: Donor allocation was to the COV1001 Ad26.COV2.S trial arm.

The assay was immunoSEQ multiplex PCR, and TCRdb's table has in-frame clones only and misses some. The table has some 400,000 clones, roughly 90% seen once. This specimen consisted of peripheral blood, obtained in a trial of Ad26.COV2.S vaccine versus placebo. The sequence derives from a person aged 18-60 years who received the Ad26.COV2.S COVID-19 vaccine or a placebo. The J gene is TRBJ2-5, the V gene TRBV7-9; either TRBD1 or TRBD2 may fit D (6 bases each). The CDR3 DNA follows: TGTGCCAGCAGCTTAGGCGGGACACAGTCGTGGACCCAGTACTTC. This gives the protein CASSLGGTQSWTQYF. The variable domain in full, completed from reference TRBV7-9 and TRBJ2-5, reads DTGVSQNPRHKITKRGQNVTFRCDPISEHNRLYWYRQTLGQGPEFLTYFQNEAQLEKSRLLSDRFSAERPKGSFSTLEIQRTEQGDSAMYLCASSLGGTQSWTQYFGPGTRLLVL.